These T cell receptor beta chains were read from a single sample in a study of T cells in Graves' hyperthyroidism and ophthalmopathy. MiXCR, run by TCRdb on the multiplex PCR reads, gives a single entry per CDR3 protein. The data hold fewer than 700,000 distinct CDR3 sequences, with around 15% observed a single time. Sequenced sample: blood. The receptors derive from a woman in her twenties or thirties with Graves' hyperthyroidism. Each CDR3 is given with its conserved first and last residue. A D gene is named only where the DNA matches it firmly. Where a row states a size, it is once, few, many or the class of an expanded clone; other rows omit it.

clone_size,v_call,d_call,j_call,cdr3_aa,cdr3_nt
NA,TRBV15,NA,TRBJ2-7,CATSRDVWDNAYEQYF,TGTGCCACCAGCAGAGATGTATGGGACAATGCCTACGAGCAGTACTTC
few,TRBV9,NA,TRBJ2-1,CASSVLALSPNEQFF,TGTGCCAGCAGCGTACTTGCCCTCTCCCCTAATGAGCAGTTCTTC
NA,TRBV30,NA,TRBJ1-1,CACAEGVMNTEAFF,TGTGCCTGTGCAGAGGGCGTAATGAACACTGAAGCTTTCTTT
many,TRBV5-1,NA,TRBJ2-1,CASSLDGGPVNEQFF,TGCGCCAGCAGCTTGGACGGCGGACCGGTGAATGAGCAGTTCTTC
NA,TRBV6-1,TRBD1,TRBJ2-2,CASRNRGFGTGELFF,TGTGCCAGCAGAAACAGGGGGTTTGGCACCGGGGAGCTGTTTTTT
many,TRBV7-2,NA,TRBJ2-3,CASSFRGITDTQYF,TGTGCCAGCAGCTTCAGAGGAATCACAGATACGCAGTATTTT
many,TRBV6-1,NA,TRBJ1-1,CASSDRSRDTEAFF,TGTGCCAGCAGCGACAGGAGTCGTGACACTGAAGCTTTCTTT
NA,TRBV7-9,NA,TRBJ1-1,CASSFSSVNTEAFF,TGTGCCAGCAGCTTCTCGTCCGTGAACACTGAAGCTTTCTTT
many,TRBV11-2,TRBD1,TRBJ2-2,CASSPQDRGWAGELFF,TGTGCCAGCAGCCCTCAAGACAGGGGGTGGGCCGGGGAGCTGTTTTTT
many,TRBV3-1,NA,TRBJ2-7,CASSHKAYEQYF,TGTGCCAGCAGCCACAAAGCGTACGAGCAGTACTTC
NA,TRBV2,NA,TRBJ2-5,CASSQGRGTQYF,TGTGCCAGCAGCCAGGGGCGAGGGACCCAGTACTTC
NA,TRBV5-1,NA,TRBJ1-1,CASQETMNTEAFF,TGCGCCAGTCAGGAGACCATGAACACTGAAGCTTTCTTT
NA,TRBV7-8,NA,TRBJ1-2,CASSSRPQGHGYTF,TGTGCCAGCAGCTCGAGACCCCAGGGCCACGGCTACACCTTC
few,TRBV4-1,NA,TRBJ2-1,CASSQGSAFSSYNEQFF,TGCGCCAGCAGCCAAGGCTCAGCGTTCAGCTCCTACAATGAGCAGTTCTTC
few,TRBV6-1,TRBD1,TRBJ2-5,CASSSNRGLETQYF,TGTGCCAGCAGTTCCAACAGGGGGCTAGAGACCCAGTACTTC
few,TRBV19,NA,TRBJ2-7,CASSRRTTPYEQYF,TGTGCCAGTAGTAGAAGGACAACACCCTACGAGCAGTACTTC
few,TRBV20-1,TRBD2,TRBJ2-1,CSAIHRGTQNPGLAGGPGYNEQFF,TGCAGTGCTATACACAGGGGGACCCAGAACCCAGGACTAGCGGGAGGGCCGGGGTACAATGAGCAGTTCTTC
many,TRBV18,NA,TRBJ2-1,CASSPPEGDNEQFF,TGTGCCAGCTCACCACCGGAGGGGGACAATGAGCAGTTCTTC
NA,TRBV5-6,NA,TRBJ1-6,CASSFGPGPNSPLHF,TGTGCCAGCAGCTTCGGACCGGGGCCAAATTCACCCCTCCACTTT
NA,TRBV7-9,NA,TRBJ2-1,CASTLPLSGTTYNEQFF,TGTGCCAGCACCCTCCCCTTATCCGGGACAACCTACAATGAGCAGTTCTTC
few,TRBV11-2,TRBD1,TRBJ2-5,CASSRLGQAGQYF,TGTGCCAGCAGTCGCTTGGGACAGGCGGGACAGTACTTC
many,TRBV3-1,NA,TRBJ2-1,CASSPLGALGNNEQFF,TGTGCCAGCAGCCCCCTGGGGGCTCTGGGGAACAATGAGCAGTTCTTC
few,TRBV7-9,NA,TRBJ2-4,CASSSNGFFSGDIQYF,TGTGCCAGCAGCTCCAACGGGTTTTTCTCTGGGGACATTCAGTACTTC
few,TRBV15,TRBD2,TRBJ2-1,CATSSGLAGGPLSKQFF,TGTGCCACCAGCAGCGGACTAGCGGGAGGCCCCTTAAGTAAGCAGTTCTTC
many,TRBV5-1,TRBD2,TRBJ2-1,CASSFSGTHNEQFF,TGCGCCAGCAGCTTTAGCGGGACCCACAATGAGCAGTTCTTC
NA,TRBV5-4,NA,TRBJ2-3,CASSLRAVGSVTQYF,TGTGCCAGCAGCTTGCGGGCTGTGGGAAGCGTTACGCAGTATTTT
many,TRBV20-1,NA,TRBJ2-3,CSAAPRLSTDTQYF,TGCAGTGCCGCACCCAGACTATCCACAGATACGCAGTATTTT
few,TRBV28,TRBD1,TRBJ2-7,CASSQTGQKPYEQYF,TGTGCCAGCAGTCAAACGGGACAGAAGCCTTACGAGCAGTACTTC
many,TRBV28,NA,TRBJ1-2,CAGQDNYGYTF,TGTGCCGGTCAGGATAACTATGGCTACACCTTC
few,TRBV7-9,TRBD2,TRBJ2-3,CASSHGLARSTDTQYF,TGTGCCAGCAGCCACGGACTAGCGCGTAGCACAGATACGCAGTATTTT
many,TRBV15,TRBD2,TRBJ2-1,CATSSGGGSYNEQFF,TGTGCCACCAGCAGCGGGGGGGGGTCCTACAATGAGCAGTTCTTC
once,TRBV9,TRBD2,TRBJ2-2,CASSARLAGAAGELFF,TGTGCCAGCAGCGCCAGACTAGCGGGAGCTGCCGGGGAGCTGTTTTTT
few,TRBV11-2,TRBD2,TRBJ2-3,CASSLTAGVPDTQYF,TGTGCCAGCAGCTTAACGGCGGGGGTGCCAGATACGCAGTATTTT
many,TRBV7-3,TRBD1,TRBJ2-3,CASSTGTGADTQYF,TGTGCCAGCAGCACAGGGACAGGGGCAGATACGCAGTATTTT
NA,TRBV15,NA,TRBJ2-3,CATSSRVADTQYF,TGTGCCACCAGTTCGAGGGTGGCAGATACGCAGTATTTT
many,TRBV2,TRBD2,TRBJ2-1,CASTLTRDGDFSGAYNEQFF,TGTGCCAGCACCTTAACTCGGGACGGCGATTTTAGCGGGGCCTACAATGAGCAGTTCTTC
NA,TRBV10-3,NA,TRBJ2-5,CAISEFGQETQYF,TGTGCCATCAGTGAATTTGGTCAAGAGACCCAGTACTTC
NA,TRBV9,NA,TRBJ1-5,CASNANSNQPQHF,TGTGCCAGCAACGCGAATAGCAATCAGCCCCAGCATTTT
many,TRBV5-1,TRBD2,TRBJ2-3,CASSLSSWEGVADTQYF,TGCGCCAGCAGCTTGTCAAGTTGGGAGGGAGTGGCAGATACGCAGTATTTT
once,TRBV19,TRBD1,TRBJ1-5,CASSTQTGDLDQPQHF,TGTGCCAGTAGTACACAAACAGGGGACTTGGATCAGCCCCAGCATTTT
many,TRBV19,NA,TRBJ2-1,CATRSGAGRDEQFF,TGTGCCACCCGAAGTGGTGCGGGGCGCGATGAGCAGTTCTTC
many,TRBV11-1,NA,TRBJ2-5,CASSTRTHQETQYF,TGTGCCAGCAGCACTAGAACTCATCAAGAGACCCAGTACTTC
many,TRBV5-1,NA,TRBJ2-3,CASSLGARDLSYDTQYF,TGCGCCAGCAGCTTGGGGGCGCGGGACCTCTCATATGATACGCAGTATTTT
once,TRBV29-1,TRBD1,TRBJ2-3,CSVSDRVSTDTQYF,TGCAGCGTGAGTGACAGGGTCAGCACAGATACGCAGTATTTT
NA,TRBV29-1,NA,TRBJ1-2,CSVGTGTYGYTF,TGCAGCGTTGGGACCGGAACCTATGGCTACACCTTC
many,TRBV7-9,NA,TRBJ2-7,CASSLTVDSAYEQYF,TGTGCCAGCAGCTTGACAGTCGACAGCGCCTACGAGCAGTACTTC
many,TRBV29-1,NA,TRBJ1-2,CSVEHGPYGYTF,TGCAGCGTTGAGCACGGGCCCTATGGCTACACCTTC
many,TRBV28,TRBD1,TRBJ2-7,CASRLGTGNYEQYF,TGTGCCAGCAGGCTAGGGACAGGGAACTACGAGCAGTACTTC
NA,TRBV28,NA,TRBJ1-4,CATLYRKLFF,TGTGCCACCCTCTACCGGAAACTGTTTTTT